This T cell receptor beta chain was documented in a study of T cells in Graves' hyperthyroidism and ophthalmopathy. Study as a whole: Peripheral blood was secured at the point of initial diagnosis, before any treatment. General study points: Before onset, ophthalmopathy was predicted by the model a median around 6.5 months earlier.

The CDR3 spans 13 residues. Germline assignment: CDR1 SGDLS and CDR2 YYNGEE. The V end was cut by 4 bases, the J end by 7 bases, with 15 bases between. It was RNA transcripts that yielded the amplified TCR beta CDR3 regions. HTBI primers drove first-round RT-PCR of the TCR CDR3. TCRdb redid the calling of the multiplex PCR reads with MiXCR, one entry per CDR3 protein. The sample consists of about 350,000 distinct CDR3 sequences, about 15% of them appearing once. As concerns this clonotype: Its antigen is unknown.

This chain joins TRBV9 and TRBJ2-7, with a weak D call TRBD1 (6 bases). The sequence was collected from a woman younger than 45 with Graves' hyperthyroidism. The source material was blood. CDR3 in DNA: TGTGCCAGCAGCCCAACAGGGATGGGGGAGCAGTACTTC. Its protein product is CASSPTGMGEQYF.